The rows below give T cell receptor beta chains drawn from one sample of a study of T cells after yellow fever vaccination. TCRdb used MiXCR to reprocess the 5' RACE reads, holding one entry per CDR3 protein. The top ten hold approximately 37% of the sample, which has 100,000 to 150,000 distinct CDR3 sequences, under 9% seen once. Sequenced material: CD8+ T cells sorted from PBMCs, taken on the day of the yellow fever booster vaccination. These receptors came from a man between 18 and 35 years old who received the YFV17D yellow fever vaccine. CDR3s include the opening cysteine and the closing phenylalanine or tryptophan. A D gene is named only where the DNA matches it firmly. The size field is filled for only some rows; it gives once, few, many or a size class.

NA	TRBJ1-1	TRBV12-3/TRBV12-4	NA	TGTGCCATCGGGGGGGGAGGGAACACTGAAGCTTTCTTT	CAIGGGGNTEAFF
few	TRBJ2-7	TRBV7-2	TRBD2	TGTGCCAGCAGCTTAGTCACTAGCGTCAGCTCCTACGAGCAGTACTTC	CASSLVTSVSSYEQYF
NA	TRBJ2-2	TRBV24-1	NA	TGTGCCACCAGTGGGGTAGACAGTTCCGGGGAGCTGTTTTTT	CATSGVDSSGELFF
NA	TRBJ1-2	TRBV4-1	NA	TGCGCCAGCAGCCAAGATTTGTCACAGGCCTTTGGCTACACCTTC	CASSQDLSQAFGYTF
few	TRBJ1-1	TRBV28	NA	TGTGCCAGCAGTTTTGAGGGAGCGGCCGATGAAGCTTTCTTT	CASSFEGAADEAFF
NA	TRBJ2-5	TRBV7-9	NA	TGTGCCAGCAGCTCGGGTGGTCAAGAGACCCAGTACTTC	CASSSGGQETQYF
many	TRBJ1-6	TRBV6-5	NA	TGTGCCAGCAGGGAGACACGGGCCCAGGGGACCTCTTCACCCCTCCACTTT	CASRETRAQGTSSPLHF
few	TRBJ2-3	TRBV7-2	NA	TGTGCCAGCAGCTTAGACCTCTCACCAGCGCCGAGCACAGATACGCAGTATTTT	CASSLDLSPAPSTDTQYF
many	TRBJ1-1	TRBV7-2	NA	TGTGCCAGCAGCTTAGTTTGGGGGTGGGCAAACACTGAAGCTTTCTTT	CASSLVWGWANTEAFF
few	TRBJ2-3	TRBV5-4	TRBD2	TGTGCCAGCAGCCGCGGGTGGGGACTAGCGCTAAACCCTAGCACAGATACGCAGTATTTT	CASSRGWGLALNPSTDTQYF
NA	TRBJ1-1	TRBV7-2	NA	TGTGCCAGCAGCCTCGGCCGACAACCCAAAGAAGCTTTCTTT	CASSLGRQPKEAFF
NA	TRBJ1-1	TRBV15	TRBD1	TGTGCCACCAGCGACCACAAATGGGGACAGAGGGTTCGGAACACTGAAGCTTTCTTT	CATSDHKWGQRVRNTEAFF
NA	TRBJ1-6	TRBV30	NA	TGTGCCTGGTCCCAAGGGGGACCCCTCCACTTT	CAWSQGGPLHF
few	TRBJ2-1	TRBV27	NA	TGTGCCAGCCGACGGCAGGGAAGGATCAATGAGCAGTTCTTC	CASRRQGRINEQFF
many	TRBJ2-7	TRBV5-6	NA	TGTGCCAGCAGCTTGGCCAGCTCCTACGAGCAGTACTTC	CASSLASSYEQYF
few	TRBJ2-1	TRBV20-1	NA	TGCAGTGCCACAGCCCGGACGGGACGGTGGCATGAGCAGTTCTTC	CSATARTGRWHEQFF
few	TRBJ1-2	TRBV4-3	NA	TGCGCCAGCAGCCAGCGGGGGCCCAACTATGGCTACACCTTC	CASSQRGPNYGYTF
few	TRBJ2-6	TRBV7-3	NA	TGTGCCAGCAGCTTGGAACCAGGGATGTCTGGGGCCAACGTCCTGACTTTC	CASSLEPGMSGANVLTF
many	TRBJ1-6	TRBV4-3	NA	TGCGCCAGCAGCCAAGATACTAATTCACCCCTCCACTTT	CASSQDTNSPLHF
few	TRBJ2-1	TRBV4-2	TRBD1	TGTGCCAGCAGCCAAGATTTGACAGGGGCCGTTTATGAGCAGTTCTTC	CASSQDLTGAVYEQFF
few	TRBJ1-4	TRBV9	TRBD1	TGTGCCAGCAGCAAGGACAGGGGCTATGGTTCCCCCAATGAAAAACTGTTTTTT	CASSKDRGYGSPNEKLFF
few	TRBJ2-3	TRBV29-1	TRBD2	TGCAGCGTGGAGACTAGCGGGGGCCATATCTACACAGATACGCAGTATTTT	CSVETSGGHIYTDTQYF
few	TRBJ2-1	TRBV20-1	TRBD1	TGCAGTGCTAGACGGACAGGGGCGCCGATAATTGAGCAGTTCTTC	CSARRTGAPIIEQFF
NA	TRBJ1-1	TRBV7-2	TRBD1	TGTGCCAGCAGCGTTGACAGGGGTCGGAACACTGAAGCTTTCTTT	CASSVDRGRNTEAFF
NA	TRBJ2-1	TRBV4-1	TRBD2	TGCGCCAGCAGCCAAGATATGGGGGGGAATGAGCAGTTCTTC	CASSQDMGGNEQFF
NA	TRBJ2-7	TRBV6-2/TRBV6-3	TRBD1	TGTGCCAGCAGCCTAAGGGACAGTGAATACTACGAGCAGTACTTC	CASSLRDSEYYEQYF
few	TRBJ2-1	TRBV18	NA	TGTGCCAGCTCACCGCTCGGCAATGAGCAGTTCTTC	CASSPLGNEQFF
NA	TRBJ2-1	TRBV27	TRBD2	TGTGCCAGCAGTTTATCGCGCGGGGGTTACTACAATGAGCAGTTCTTC	CASSLSRGGYYNEQFF
few	TRBJ2-5	TRBV4-3	TRBD1	TGCGTCAGCAGCCAAGCCCGGACAGGACAAGAGACCCAGTACTTC	CVSSQARTGQETQYF
few	TRBJ2-5	TRBV7-9	NA	TGTGCCAGCAGCCCTCGACAGAACCAAGAGACCCAGTACTTC	CASSPRQNQETQYF
few	TRBJ2-3	TRBV6-2/TRBV6-3	TRBD2	TGTGCCAGCAGTGTACAAGCGGGGGGGCAAGATACGCAGTATTTT	CASSVQAGGQDTQYF
NA	TRBJ2-3	TRBV7-9	TRBD2	TGTGCCAGCAGCCTCCTTGAGCGGGGGGGCCGGGATACGCAGTATTTT	CASSLLERGGRDTQYF
NA	TRBJ1-2	TRBV12-3/TRBV12-4	NA	TGTGCCAGCAGCGGAAGAGGGGGCTACACCTTC	CASSGRGGYTF
NA	TRBJ2-2	TRBV6-5	TRBD1	TGTGCCAGCACCCTGGGGGACAGGGCGACCGGGGAGCTGTTTTTT	CASTLGDRATGELFF
many	TRBJ1-1	TRBV29-1	NA	TGCAGCGTTGGAATCGCGGACGCACTAAGGGGCACTGAAGCTTTCTTT	CSVGIADALRGTEAFF